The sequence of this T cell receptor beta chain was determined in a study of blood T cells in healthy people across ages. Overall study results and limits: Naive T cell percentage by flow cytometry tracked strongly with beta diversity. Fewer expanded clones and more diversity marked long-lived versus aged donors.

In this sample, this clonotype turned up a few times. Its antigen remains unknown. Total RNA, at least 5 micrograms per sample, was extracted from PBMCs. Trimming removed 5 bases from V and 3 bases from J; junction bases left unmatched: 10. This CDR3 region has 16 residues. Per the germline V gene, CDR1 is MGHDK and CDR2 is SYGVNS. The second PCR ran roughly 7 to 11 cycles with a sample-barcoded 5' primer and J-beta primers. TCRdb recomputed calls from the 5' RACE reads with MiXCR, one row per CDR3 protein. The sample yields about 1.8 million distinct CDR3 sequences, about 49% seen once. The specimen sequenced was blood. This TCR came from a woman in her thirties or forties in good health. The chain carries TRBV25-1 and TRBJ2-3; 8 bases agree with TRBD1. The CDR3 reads CASSPQTGARTDTQYF. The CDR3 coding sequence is TGTGCCAGCAGTCCACAGACAGGGGCGCGGACAGATACGCAGTATTTT.